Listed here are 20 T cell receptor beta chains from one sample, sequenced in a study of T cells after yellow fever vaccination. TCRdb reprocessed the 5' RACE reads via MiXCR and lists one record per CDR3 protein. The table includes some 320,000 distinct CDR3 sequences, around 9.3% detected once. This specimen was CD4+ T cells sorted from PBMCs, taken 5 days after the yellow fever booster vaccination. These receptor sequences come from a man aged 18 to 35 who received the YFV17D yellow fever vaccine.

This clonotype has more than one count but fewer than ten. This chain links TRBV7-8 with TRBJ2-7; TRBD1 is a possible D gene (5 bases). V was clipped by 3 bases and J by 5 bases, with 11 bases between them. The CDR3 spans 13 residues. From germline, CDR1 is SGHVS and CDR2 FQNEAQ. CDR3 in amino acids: CASSFSRVNEQYF. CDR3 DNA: TGTGCCAGCAGCTTTTCCAGGGTCAACGAGCAGTACTTC. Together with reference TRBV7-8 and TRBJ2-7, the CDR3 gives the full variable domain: GAGVSQSPRYKVAKRGQDVALRCDPISGHVSLFWYQQALGQGPEFLTYFQNEAQLDKSGLPSDRFFAERPEGSVSTLKIQRTQQEDSAVYLCASSFSRVNEQYFGPGTRLTVT.

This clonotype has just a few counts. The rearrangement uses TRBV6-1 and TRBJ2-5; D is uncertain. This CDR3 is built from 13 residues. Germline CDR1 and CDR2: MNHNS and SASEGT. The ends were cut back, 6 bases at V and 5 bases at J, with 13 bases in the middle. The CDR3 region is CASRPGPGETQYF. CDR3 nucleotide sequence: TGTGCCAGCAGACCCGGGCCTGGGGAGACCCAGTACTTC.

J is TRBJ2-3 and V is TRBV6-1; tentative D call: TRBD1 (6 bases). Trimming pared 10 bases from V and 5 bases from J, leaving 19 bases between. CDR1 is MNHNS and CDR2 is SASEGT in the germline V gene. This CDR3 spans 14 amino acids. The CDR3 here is CAIPMGLGGDTQYF. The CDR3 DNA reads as TGTGCCATCCCCATGGGTCTAGGGGGAGATACGCAGTATTTT.

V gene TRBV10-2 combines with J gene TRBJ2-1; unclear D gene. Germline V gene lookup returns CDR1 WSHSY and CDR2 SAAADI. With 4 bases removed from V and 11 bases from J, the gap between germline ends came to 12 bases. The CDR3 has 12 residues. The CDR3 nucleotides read TGCGCCAGCAGTGTAGACACCGCGCAGCAGTTCTTC. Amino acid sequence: CASSVDTAQQFF.

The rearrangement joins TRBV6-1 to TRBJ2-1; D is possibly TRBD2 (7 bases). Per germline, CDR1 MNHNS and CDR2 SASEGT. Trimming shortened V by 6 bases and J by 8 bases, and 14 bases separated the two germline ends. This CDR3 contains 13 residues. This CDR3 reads CASRSQGRDEQFF. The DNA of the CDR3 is TGTGCCAGCAGAAGTCAGGGGAGGGATGAGCAGTTCTTC.

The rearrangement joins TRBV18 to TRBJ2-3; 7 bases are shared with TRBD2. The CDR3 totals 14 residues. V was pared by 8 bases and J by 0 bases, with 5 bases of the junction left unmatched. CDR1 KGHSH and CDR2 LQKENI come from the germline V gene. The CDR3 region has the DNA TGTGCCAGCACGCCGCGGGGGAGCACAGATACGCAGTATTTT. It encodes CASTPRGSTDTQYF.

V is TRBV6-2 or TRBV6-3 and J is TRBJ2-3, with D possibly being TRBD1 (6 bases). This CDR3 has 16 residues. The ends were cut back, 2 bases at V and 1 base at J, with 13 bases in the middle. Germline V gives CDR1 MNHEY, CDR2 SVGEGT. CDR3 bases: TGTGCCAGCAGTTACCCGACAGGCTATCGCACAGATACGCAGTATTTT. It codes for CASSYPTGYRTDTQYF.

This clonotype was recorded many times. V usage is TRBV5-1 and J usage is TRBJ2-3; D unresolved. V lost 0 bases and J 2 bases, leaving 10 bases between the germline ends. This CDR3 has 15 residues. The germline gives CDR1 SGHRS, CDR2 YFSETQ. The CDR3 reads CASSLAPKSTDTQYF. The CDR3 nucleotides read TGCGCCAGCAGCTTGGCTCCAAAATCCACAGATACGCAGTATTTT.

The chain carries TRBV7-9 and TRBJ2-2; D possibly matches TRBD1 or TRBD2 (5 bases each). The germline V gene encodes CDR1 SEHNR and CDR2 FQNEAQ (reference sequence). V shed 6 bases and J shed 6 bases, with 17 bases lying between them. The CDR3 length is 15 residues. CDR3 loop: CASRDGTAVAGELFF. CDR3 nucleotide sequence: TGTGCCAGCAGAGACGGGACGGCCGTAGCCGGGGAGCTGTTTTTT.

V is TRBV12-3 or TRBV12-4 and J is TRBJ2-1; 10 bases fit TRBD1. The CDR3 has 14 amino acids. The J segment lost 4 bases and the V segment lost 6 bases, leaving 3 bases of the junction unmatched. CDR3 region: CASRGQGYYNEQFF. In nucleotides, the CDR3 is TGTGCCAGCAGGGGACAGGGGTATTACAATGAGCAGTTCTTC.

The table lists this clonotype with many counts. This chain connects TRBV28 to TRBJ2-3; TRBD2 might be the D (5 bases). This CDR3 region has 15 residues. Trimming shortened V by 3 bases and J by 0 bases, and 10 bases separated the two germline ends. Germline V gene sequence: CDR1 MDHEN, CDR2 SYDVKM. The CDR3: CASSFGLASTDTQYF. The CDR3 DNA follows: TGTGCCAGCAGTTTTGGCCTAGCTAGCACAGATACGCAGTATTTT.

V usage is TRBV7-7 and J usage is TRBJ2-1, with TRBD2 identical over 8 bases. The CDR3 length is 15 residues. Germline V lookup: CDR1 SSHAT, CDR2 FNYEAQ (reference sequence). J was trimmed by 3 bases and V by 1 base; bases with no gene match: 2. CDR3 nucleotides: TGTGCCAGCAGCTTAGAGCGGGGGAACTACAATGAGCAGTTCTTC. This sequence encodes CASSLERGNYNEQFF. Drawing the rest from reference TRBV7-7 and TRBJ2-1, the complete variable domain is GAGVSQSPRYKVTKRGQDVTLRCDPISSHATLYWYQQALGQGPEFLTYFNYEAQPDKSGLPSDRFSAERPEGSISTLTIQRTEQRDSAMYRCASSLERGNYNEQFFGPGTRLTVL.

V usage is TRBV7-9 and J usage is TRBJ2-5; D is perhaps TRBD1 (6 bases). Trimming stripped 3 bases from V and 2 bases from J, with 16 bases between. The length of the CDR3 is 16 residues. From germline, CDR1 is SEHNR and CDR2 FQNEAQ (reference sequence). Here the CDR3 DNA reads TGTGCCAGCAGCTTCCCCTGGGGGCAGTTACAAGAGACCCAGTACTTC. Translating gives CASSFPWGQLQETQYF.

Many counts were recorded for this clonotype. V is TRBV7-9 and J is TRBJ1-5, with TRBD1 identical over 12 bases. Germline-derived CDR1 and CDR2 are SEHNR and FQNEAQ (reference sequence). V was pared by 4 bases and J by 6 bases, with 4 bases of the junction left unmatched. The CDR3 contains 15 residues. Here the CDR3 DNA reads TGTGCCAGCAGCTCGGGACAGGGGGCGGTTCAGCCCCAGCATTTT. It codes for CASSSGQGAVQPQHF.

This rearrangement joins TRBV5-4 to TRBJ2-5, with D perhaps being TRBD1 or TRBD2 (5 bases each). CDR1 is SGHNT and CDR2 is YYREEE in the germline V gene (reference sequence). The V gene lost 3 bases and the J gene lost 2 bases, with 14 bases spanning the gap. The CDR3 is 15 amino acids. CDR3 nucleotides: TGTGCCAGCAGCTGGGACCAGAGTCGACAAGAGACCCAGTACTTC. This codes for CASSWDQSRQETQYF.

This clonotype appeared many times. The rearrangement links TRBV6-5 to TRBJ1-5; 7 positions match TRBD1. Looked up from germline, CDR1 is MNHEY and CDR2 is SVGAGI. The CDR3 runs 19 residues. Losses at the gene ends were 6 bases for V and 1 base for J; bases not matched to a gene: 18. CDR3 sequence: CASRSRDSRGFSSNQPQHF. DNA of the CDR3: TGTGCCAGCAGGTCCCGGGACAGCCGTGGATTTTCCAGCAATCAGCCCCAGCATTTT.

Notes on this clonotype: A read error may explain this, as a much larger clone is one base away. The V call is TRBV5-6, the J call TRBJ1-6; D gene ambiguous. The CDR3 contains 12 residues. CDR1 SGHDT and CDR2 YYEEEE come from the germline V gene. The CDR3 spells CASTSYTSPLHF. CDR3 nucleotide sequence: TGTGCCAGCACCTCCTATACTTCACCCCTCCACTTT.

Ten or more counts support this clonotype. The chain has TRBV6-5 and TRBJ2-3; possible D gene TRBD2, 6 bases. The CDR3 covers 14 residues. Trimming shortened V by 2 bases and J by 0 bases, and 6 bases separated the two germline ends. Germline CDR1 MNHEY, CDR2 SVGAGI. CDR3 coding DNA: TGTGCCAGCAGTTACCTAGCGAGCACAGATACGCAGTATTTT. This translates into CASSYLASTDTQYF.

CDR3 protein: CASSYRRGEAFF. The CDR3 DNA reads TGTGCCAGCAGTTACCGTAGGGGGGAGGCTTTCTTT. This chain connects TRBV6-5 to TRBJ1-1; possibly TRBD1 for D (6 bases). Germline V gene data show CDR1 as MNHEY and CDR2 as SVGAGI. The V and J ends lost 2 bases and 11 bases respectively, with 12 bases between them. The CDR3 sequence is 12 residues long.

Written as DNA, the CDR3 is TGTGCCAGTAGTGCTTGGGACAGGGGAGGCAATCAGCCCCAGCATTTT. This gives the protein CASSAWDRGGNQPQHF. The chain employs TRBV19 and TRBJ1-5; 10 bases are shared with TRBD1. The junction had 6 bases not matched to a gene; V was cut back by 5 bases and J by 2 bases. This CDR3 is built from 16 residues. Germline V lookup: CDR1 LNHDA, CDR2 SQIVND (reference sequence).